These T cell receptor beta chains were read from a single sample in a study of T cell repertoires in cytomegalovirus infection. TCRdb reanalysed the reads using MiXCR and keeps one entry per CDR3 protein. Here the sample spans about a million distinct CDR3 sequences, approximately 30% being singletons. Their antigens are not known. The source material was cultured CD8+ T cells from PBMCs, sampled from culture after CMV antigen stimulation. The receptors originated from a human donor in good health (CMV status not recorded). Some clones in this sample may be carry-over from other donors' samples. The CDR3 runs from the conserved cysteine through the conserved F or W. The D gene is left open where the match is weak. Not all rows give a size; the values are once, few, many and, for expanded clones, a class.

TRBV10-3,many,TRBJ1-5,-,CASDTGDSNQPQHF,TGTGCCTCGGATACGGGGGATAGCAATCAGCCCCAGCATTTT
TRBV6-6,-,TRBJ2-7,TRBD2,CASRRTPAGGDEQYF,TGTGCCAGCAGACGCACCCCGGCGGGGGGCGACGAGCAGTACTTC
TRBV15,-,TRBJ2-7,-,CATSREEGSHEQYF,TGTGCCACCAGCAGAGAGGAGGGGAGCCACGAGCAGTACTTC
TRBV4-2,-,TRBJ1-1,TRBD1,CASSQRTGGAEAFF,TGTGCCAGCAGCCAACGCACAGGGGGAGCTGAAGCTTTCTTT
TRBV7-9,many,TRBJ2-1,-,CASSPSRAGSYNEQFF,TGTGCCAGCAGCCCATCTAGGGCGGGGTCCTACAATGAGCAGTTCTTC
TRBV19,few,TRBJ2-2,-,CASSLPRGVLDTGELFF,TGTGCCAGTAGCCTCCCGCGCGGGGTGCTGGACACCGGGGAGCTGTTTTTT
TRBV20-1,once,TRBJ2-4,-,CSARDPRGSIQYF,TGCAGTGCTAGAGATCCCCGAGGCTCCATTCAGTACTTC
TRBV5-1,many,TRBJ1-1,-,CASSLFGNTEAFF,TGTGCCAGCAGCTTATTTGGGAACACTGAAGCTTTCTTT
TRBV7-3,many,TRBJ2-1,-,CASSPMGRLYGVDEQFF,TGTGCCAGCAGCCCCATGGGGCGTCTATATGGCGTTGATGAGCAGTTCTTC
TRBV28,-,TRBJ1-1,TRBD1,CASNQGVIEAFF,TGTGCCAGCAACCAGGGGGTCATTGAAGCTTTCTTT
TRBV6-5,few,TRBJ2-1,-,CASSYSFPGGDTYNEQFF,TGTGCCAGCAGTTACTCCTTTCCCGGAGGGGATACCTACAATGAGCAGTTCTTC
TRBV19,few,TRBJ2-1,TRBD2,CASSIDDSGPYNEQFF,TGTGCCAGTAGTATAGATGATAGCGGGCCTTACAATGAGCAGTTCTTC
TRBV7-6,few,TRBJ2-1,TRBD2,CASSPTSGGTLSSYNEQFF,TGTGCCAGCAGCCCGACTAGCGGGGGGACCCTAAGCTCCTACAATGAGCAGTTCTTC
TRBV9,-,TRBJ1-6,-,CASSVAELGNSPLHF,TGTGCCAGCAGCGTAGCCGAGCTCGGTAATTCACCCCTCCACTTT
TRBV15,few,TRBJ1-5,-,CATSRGTGQPQHF,TGTGCCACCAGCAGGGGCACGGGTCAGCCCCAGCATTTT
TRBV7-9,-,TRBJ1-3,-,CASSLEKQRNTIYF,TGTGCCAGCAGCTTAGAAAAACAGAGAAACACCATATATTTT
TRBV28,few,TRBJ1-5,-,CASSLEGGGGQPQHF,TGTGCCAGCAGTTTGGAGGGCGGGGGAGGACAGCCCCAGCATTTT
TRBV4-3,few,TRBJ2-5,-,CASSPGWRNQETQYF,TGCGCCAGCAGTCCCGGATGGCGTAACCAAGAGACCCAGTACTTC
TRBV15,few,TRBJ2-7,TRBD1,CVTSSFRRDRDYEQYF,TGTGTCACCAGCAGCTTCCGCCGGGACAGGGACTACGAGCAGTACTTC
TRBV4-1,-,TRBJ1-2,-,CASSQEGTPSYGYTF,TGCGCCAGCAGCCAAGAAGGGACACCAAGCTATGGCTACACCTTC
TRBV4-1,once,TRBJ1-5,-,CASSQDRGGYGNQPQHF,TGCGCCAGCAGCCAAGATAGGGGGGGCTATGGCAATCAGCCCCAGCATTTT
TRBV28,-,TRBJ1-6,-,CASSLRQRERSNSPLHF,TGTGCCAGCAGTCTGCGACAGAGGGAGAGAAGTAATTCACCCCTCCACTTT
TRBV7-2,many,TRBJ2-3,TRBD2,CASSHTSVPPTDTQYF,TGTGCCAGCAGCCACACTAGCGTCCCCCCCACAGATACGCAGTATTTT
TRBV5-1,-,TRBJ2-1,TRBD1,CASSRDRANSYNEQFF,TGCGCCAGCAGTCGGGACAGGGCAAACTCCTACAATGAGCAGTTCTTC
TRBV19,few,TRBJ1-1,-,CASSIDSRPGSTNTEAFF,TGTGCCAGTAGTATAGATTCTCGACCGGGTTCAACGAACACTGAAGCTTTCTTT
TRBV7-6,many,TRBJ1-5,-,CASSSDYGQPQHF,TGTGCCAGCAGCTCAGACTACGGTCAGCCCCAGCATTTT
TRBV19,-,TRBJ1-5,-,CASSLPFNQPQHF,TGTGCCAGTAGCCTTCCATTCAATCAGCCCCAGCATTTT
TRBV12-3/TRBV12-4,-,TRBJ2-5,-,CVSSWTLETQYF,TGTGTCAGCAGCTGGACGTTAGAGACCCAGTACTTC
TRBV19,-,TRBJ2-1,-,CASSVGRYNEQFF,TGTGCCAGTAGTGTCGGCAGGTACAATGAGCAGTTCTTC
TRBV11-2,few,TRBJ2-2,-,CASSLTPTGELFF,TGTGCCAGCAGCTTAACTCCCACCGGGGAGCTGTTTTTT
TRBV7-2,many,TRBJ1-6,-,CASSTGQSNSPLHF,TGTGCCAGCAGCACCGGACAATCTAATTCACCCCTCCACTTT
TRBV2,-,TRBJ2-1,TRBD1,CASTPPRAGGPLFNEQFF,TGTGCCAGCACCCCACCGAGGGCAGGGGGCCCACTCTTCAATGAGCAGTTCTTC
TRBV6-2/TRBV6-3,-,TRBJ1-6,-,CASTGWGYNSPLHF,TGTGCCAGCACGGGGTGGGGATATAATTCACCCCTCCACTTT
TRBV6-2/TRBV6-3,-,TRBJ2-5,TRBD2,CASSRAAGRQETQYF,TGTGCCAGCAGCCGGGCAGCGGGGAGACAAGAGACCCAGTACTTC
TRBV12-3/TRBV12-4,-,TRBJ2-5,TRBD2,CASRSAGGQETQYF,TGTGCCAGCAGGTCAGCGGGGGGCCAAGAGACCCAGTACTTC
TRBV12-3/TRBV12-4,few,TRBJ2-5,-,CASSFIGAGTNQETQYF,TGTGCCAGCAGTTTTATCGGGGCAGGGACCAACCAAGAGACCCAGTACTTC
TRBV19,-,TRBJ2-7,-,CASTADGYKQYF,TGTGCCAGTACCGCGGATGGGTACAAGCAGTACTTC
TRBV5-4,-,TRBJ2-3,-,CASSLVTDYPDTQYF,TGTGCCAGCAGCTTGGTAACTGACTACCCAGATACGCAGTATTTT
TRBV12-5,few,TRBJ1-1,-,CASGFERGDLTEAFF,TGTGCTAGTGGTTTCGAACGGGGGGATCTCACTGAAGCTTTCTTT
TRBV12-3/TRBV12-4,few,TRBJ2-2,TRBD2,CASSNSGGAGELFF,TGTGCCAGCAGCAATAGCGGGGGGGCCGGGGAGCTGTTTTTT
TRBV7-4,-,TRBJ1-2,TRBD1,CASSPQGAPGYGYTF,TGTGCCAGCAGCCCCCAGGGGGCGCCTGGCTATGGCTACACCTTC
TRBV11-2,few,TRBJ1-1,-,CASTNYGGMNTEAFF,TGTGCCAGCACCAACTATGGGGGAATGAACACTGAAGCTTTCTTT
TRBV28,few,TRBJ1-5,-,CASSLFQRSNQPQHF,TGTGCCAGCAGTTTATTCCAGCGTAGCAATCAGCCCCAGCATTTT
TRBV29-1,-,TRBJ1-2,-,CSVGTVEGPYGYTF,TGCAGCGTTGGTACAGTGGAGGGCCCCTATGGCTACACCTTC
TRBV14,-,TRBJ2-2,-,CASSHVPGANTGELFF,TGTGCCAGCAGTCACGTCCCGGGGGCGAACACCGGGGAGCTGTTTTTT
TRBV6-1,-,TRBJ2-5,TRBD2,CASIIAGGPETQYF,TGTGCCAGCATTATAGCGGGGGGGCCAGAGACCCAGTACTTC
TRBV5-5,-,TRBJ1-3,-,CASSGTSASGNTIYF,TGTGCCAGCAGTGGAACGTCGGCCTCTGGAAACACCATATATTTT
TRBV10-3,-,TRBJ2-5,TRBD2,CAISDPSGGPRETQYF,TGTGCCATCAGTGACCCTAGCGGGGGGCCGAGGGAGACCCAGTACTTC
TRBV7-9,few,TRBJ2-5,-,CASTTGHAKETQYF,TGTGCCAGCACTACTGGCCACGCCAAAGAGACCCAGTACTTC
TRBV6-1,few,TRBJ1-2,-,CASSWEGNNYGYTF,TGTGCCAGCAGTTGGGAGGGAAACAACTATGGCTACACCTTC
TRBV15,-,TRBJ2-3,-,CATRGVGSPDTQYF,TGTGCCACCAGAGGAGTTGGCAGCCCAGATACGCAGTATTTT
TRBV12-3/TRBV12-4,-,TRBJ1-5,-,CASSLRTEYNQPQHF,TGTGCCAGCAGTTTAAGAACAGAGTACAATCAGCCCCAGCATTTT
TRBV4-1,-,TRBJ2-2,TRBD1,CASSLRTGGASGELFF,TGCGCCAGCAGCCTCAGAACAGGGGGCGCCTCCGGGGAGCTGTTTTTT
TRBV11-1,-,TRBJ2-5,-,CASPLRETQYF,TGTGCCAGCCCCCTCCGAGAGACCCAGTACTTC
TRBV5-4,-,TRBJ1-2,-,CASRLQERNGYTF,TGTGCCAGCAGGTTACAGGAGCGGAATGGCTACACCTTC